These T cell receptor beta chains were read from a single sample in a study of neurological immune-mediated disorders. Each CDR3 protein is one row after TCRdb ran MiXCR on the 5' RACE reads. The table has 39,000 or so distinct CDR3 sequences, 2.5% seen once; the top ten hold around 10%. The sample consisted of PBMCs. The receptors were gathered from a man younger than 40 with multiple sclerosis. Each CDR3 is given with its conserved first and last residue. The order of the fields is D gene, J gene, clone size, V gene, CDR3 protein, CDR3 DNA. A D gene is named only where the DNA matches it firmly. Clone size is given for some rows only: seen once, a few or many times, or a class if the clone is expanded.

. | TRBJ1-2 | many | TRBV20-1 | CSARGTTGLGGGYTF | TGCAGTGCTAGAGGCACGACAGGTCTGGGGGGTGGCTACACCTTC
. | TRBJ2-5 | . | TRBV5-6 | CASSLDRQETQYF | TGTGCCAGCAGCTTGGACAGGCAAGAGACCCAGTACTTC
. | TRBJ1-1 | many | TRBV20-1 | CSASLKGGLNTEAFF | TGCAGTGCTAGCTTAAAAGGGGGGCTGAACACTGAAGCTTTCTTT
TRBD2 | TRBJ2-7 | many | TRBV20-1 | CSAQLAAEAYEQYF | TGCAGTGCTCAACTAGCGGCAGAGGCCTACGAGCAGTACTTC
. | TRBJ2-7 | many | TRBV20-1 | CSARDRGNSYEQYF | TGCAGTGCTAGAGATCGAGGTAACTCCTACGAGCAGTACTTC
. | TRBJ1-5 | many | TRBV27 | CASSVLGGNQPQHF | TGTGCCAGCAGTGTCCTGGGGGGCAATCAGCCCCAGCATTTT
TRBD2 | TRBJ2-3 | many | TRBV28 | CASSFGGSGQADTQYF | TGTGCCAGCAGTTTCGGGGGGTCAGGGCAGGCAGATACGCAGTATTTT
. | TRBJ1-5 | many | TRBV4-3 | CASSQDSGRGGPQHF | TGCGCCAGCAGCCAAGATTCGGGCAGGGGAGGGCCCCAGCATTTT
. | TRBJ1-1 | few | TRBV7-9 | CASSDGGVNTEAFF | TGTGCCAGCAGCGACGGTGGGGTGAACACTGAAGCTTTCTTT
TRBD2 | TRBJ2-5 | many | TRBV13 | CASTLRSGRTLETQYF | TGTGCCAGCACCCTAAGGAGCGGGAGGACTCTGGAGACCCAGTACTTC
. | TRBJ2-7 | many | TRBV10-3 | CAISETDRVEGEQYF | TGTGCCATCAGTGAGACTGACAGGGTGGAGGGCGAGCAGTACTTC
. | TRBJ2-2 | many | TRBV6-5 | CASSHDRDTGELFF | TGTGCCAGCAGCCACGACAGAGACACCGGGGAGCTGTTTTTT
. | TRBJ1-1 | many | TRBV7-2 | CASSSTRGPTEAFF | TGTGCCAGCAGCTCGACCAGGGGACCCACTGAAGCTTTCTTT
TRBD1 | TRBJ2-2 | many | TRBV5-5 | CASSATGAPNTGELFF | TGTGCCAGCAGCGCAACAGGGGCCCCGAACACCGGGGAGCTGTTTTTT
TRBD2 | TRBJ2-1 | many | TRBV6-5 | CASTIAGGPVYEQFF | TGTGCCAGTACTATAGCGGGGGGGCCGGTTTATGAGCAGTTCTTC
. | TRBJ1-1 | few | TRBV28 | CASRVDTEAFF | TGTGCCAGCAGGGTCGACACTGAAGCTTTCTTT
TRBD2 | TRBJ2-3 | many | TRBV6-6 | CASSQLAGSTDTQYF | TGTGCCAGCAGTCAATTAGCGGGGTCCACAGATACGCAGTATTTT
. | TRBJ2-5 | many | TRBV10-3 | CAISGDSGAETQYF | TGTGCCATCAGTGGGGACAGCGGGGCTGAGACCCAGTACTTC
. | TRBJ2-5 | many | TRBV2 | CASSGVADGQTQYF | TGTGCCAGCAGTGGGGTGGCTGATGGACAGACCCAGTACTTC
. | TRBJ2-1 | many | TRBV6-5 | CASSYDWGNNEQFF | TGTGCCAGCAGTTACGATTGGGGAAACAATGAGCAGTTCTTC
. | TRBJ2-7 | many | TRBV10-3 | CAISGALYEQYF | TGTGCCATCAGCGGGGCACTCTACGAGCAGTACTTC
. | TRBJ2-1 | many | TRBV20-1 | CSARGTSSGNEQFF | TGCAGTGCTAGAGGGACTTCAAGTGGCAATGAGCAGTTCTTC
. | TRBJ1-5 | many | TRBV7-2 | CASSLLPGGRIGNQPQHF | TGTGCCAGCAGCTTATTGCCCGGGGGCAGGATTGGCAATCAGCCCCAGCATTTT
. | TRBJ1-6 | many | TRBV28 | CASSSGSTRRSLHF | TGTGCCAGCAGCAGCGGGTCCACCAGGAGATCCCTCCACTTT
. | TRBJ2-7 | many | TRBV27 | CASSLSPLGRSYEQYF | TGTGCCAGCAGTTTGTCCCCCTTGGGGAGGTCCTACGAGCAGTACTTC
. | TRBJ2-3 | many | TRBV20-1 | CSARDNGPQYF | TGCAGTGCTAGAGATAATGGGCCGCAGTATTTT
TRBD1 | TRBJ2-5 | many | TRBV7-2 | CASSLKGAGGDQYF | TGTGCCAGCAGCTTAAAAGGGGCAGGGGGAGACCAGTACTTC
. | TRBJ2-3 | many | TRBV25-1 | CASSFPSPDTQYF | TGTGCCAGCAGTTTCCCCTCTCCAGATACGCAGTATTTT
. | TRBJ1-3 | many | TRBV6-5 | CASMEGFSGNTIYF | TGTGCCAGCATGGAAGGGTTCTCTGGAAACACCATATATTTT
. | TRBJ2-7 | many | TRBV15 | CATSRAADSGYEQYF | TGTGCCACCAGCAGAGCCGCGGACAGTGGCTACGAGCAGTACTTC
. | TRBJ2-3 | many | TRBV7-2 | CASSLGAEPTTDTQYF | TGTGCCAGCAGCTTAGGGGCGGAGCCGACCACAGATACGCAGTATTTT
. | TRBJ1-2 | many | TRBV7-2 | CASSLAQYYGYTF | TGTGCCAGCAGCTTGGCGCAGTACTATGGCTACACCTTC